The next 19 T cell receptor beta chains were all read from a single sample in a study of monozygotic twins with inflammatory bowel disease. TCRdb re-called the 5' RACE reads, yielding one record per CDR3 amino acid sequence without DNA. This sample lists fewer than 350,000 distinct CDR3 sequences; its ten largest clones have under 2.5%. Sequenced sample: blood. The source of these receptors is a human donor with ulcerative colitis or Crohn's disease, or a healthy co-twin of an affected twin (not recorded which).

The CDR3 sequence is CSVEAGTYPSYEQYF. The chain carries TRBV29-1 and TRBJ2-7. The CDR3 totals 15 residues. The germline gives CDR1 SQVTM, CDR2 ANQGSEA.

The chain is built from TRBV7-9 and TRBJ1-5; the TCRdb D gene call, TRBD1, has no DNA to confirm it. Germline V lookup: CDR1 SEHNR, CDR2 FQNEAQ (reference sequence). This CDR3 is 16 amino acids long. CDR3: CASSLRLPRWDQPQHF.

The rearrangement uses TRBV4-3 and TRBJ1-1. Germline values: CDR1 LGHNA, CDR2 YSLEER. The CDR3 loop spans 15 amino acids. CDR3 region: CASSQEGSWNTEAFF.

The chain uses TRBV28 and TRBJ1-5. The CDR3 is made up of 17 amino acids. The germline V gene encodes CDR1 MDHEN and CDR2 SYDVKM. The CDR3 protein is CASSLGSRPNSNQPQHF. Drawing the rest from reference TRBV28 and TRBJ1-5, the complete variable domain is DVKVTQSSRYLVKRTGEKVFLECVQDMDHENMFWYRQDPGLGLRLIYFSYDVKMKEKGDIPEGYSVSREKKERFSLILESASTNQTSMYLCASSLGSRPNSNQPQHFGDGTRLSIL.

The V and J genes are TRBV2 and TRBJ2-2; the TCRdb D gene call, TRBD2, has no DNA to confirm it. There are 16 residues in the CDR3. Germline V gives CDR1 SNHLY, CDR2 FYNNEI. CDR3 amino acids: CASSDDSGGPAGELFF.

CDR3 in amino acids: CASSQGTGGQETQYF. This chain joins TRBV23-1 and TRBJ2-5; the D call of TRBD1 rests on TCRdb alone, since no DNA is present to check it. TRBV23-1 is an ORF for which the function is uncertain. This CDR3 has 15 amino acids.

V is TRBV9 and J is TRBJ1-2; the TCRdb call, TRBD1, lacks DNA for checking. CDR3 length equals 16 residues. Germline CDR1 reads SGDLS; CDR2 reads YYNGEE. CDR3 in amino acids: CASSVAGGGGNYGYTF.

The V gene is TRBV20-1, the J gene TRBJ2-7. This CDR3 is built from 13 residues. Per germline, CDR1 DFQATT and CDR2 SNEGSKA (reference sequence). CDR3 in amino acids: CSANRESSYEQYF.

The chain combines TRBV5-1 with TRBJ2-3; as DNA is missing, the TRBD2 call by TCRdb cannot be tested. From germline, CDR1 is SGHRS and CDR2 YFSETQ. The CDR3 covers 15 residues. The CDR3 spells CASSLQASGADTQYF.

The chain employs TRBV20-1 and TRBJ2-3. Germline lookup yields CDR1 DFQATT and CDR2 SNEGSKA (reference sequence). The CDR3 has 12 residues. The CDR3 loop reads CSARGYTDTQYF.

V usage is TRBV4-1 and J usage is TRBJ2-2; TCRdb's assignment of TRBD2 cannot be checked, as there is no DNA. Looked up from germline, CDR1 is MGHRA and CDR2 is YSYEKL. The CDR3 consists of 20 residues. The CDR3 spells CASSQDAATSGRVYTGELFF.

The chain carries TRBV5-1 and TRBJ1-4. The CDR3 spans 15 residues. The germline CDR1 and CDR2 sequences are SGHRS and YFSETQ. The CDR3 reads CASSLERKENEKLFF.

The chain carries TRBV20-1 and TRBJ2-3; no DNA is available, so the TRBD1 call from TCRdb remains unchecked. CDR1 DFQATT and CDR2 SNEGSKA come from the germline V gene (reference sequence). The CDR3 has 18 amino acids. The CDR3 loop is CSARDASGPVVITDTQYF.

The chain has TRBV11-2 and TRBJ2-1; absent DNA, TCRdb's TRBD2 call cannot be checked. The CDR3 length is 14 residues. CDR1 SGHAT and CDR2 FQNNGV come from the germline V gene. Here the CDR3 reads CASSLRRGNNEQFF.

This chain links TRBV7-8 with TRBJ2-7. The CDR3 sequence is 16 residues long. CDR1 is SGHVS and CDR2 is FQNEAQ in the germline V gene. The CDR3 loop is CASSLSWTEHVYEQYF. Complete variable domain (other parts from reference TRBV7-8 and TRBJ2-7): GAGVSQSPRYKVAKRGQDVALRCDPISGHVSLFWYQQALGQGPEFLTYFQNEAQLDKSGLPSDRFFAERPEGSVSTLKIQRTQQEDSAVYLCASSLSWTEHVYEQYFGPGTRLTVT.

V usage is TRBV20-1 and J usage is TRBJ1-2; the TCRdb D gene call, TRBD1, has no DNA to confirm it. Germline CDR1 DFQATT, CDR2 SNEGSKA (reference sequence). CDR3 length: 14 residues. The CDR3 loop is CSARGSTDYYGYTF.

This CDR3 is CASRSTGIGRGKLFF. The chain couples TRBV27 to TRBJ1-4; with no DNA, the TCRdb D assignment of TRBD1 cannot be verified. The germline V gene encodes CDR1 MNHEY and CDR2 SMNVEV (reference sequence). The CDR3 has 15 amino acids.

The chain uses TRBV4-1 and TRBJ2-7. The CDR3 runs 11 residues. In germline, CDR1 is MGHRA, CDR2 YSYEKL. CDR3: CASSQASEQYF.

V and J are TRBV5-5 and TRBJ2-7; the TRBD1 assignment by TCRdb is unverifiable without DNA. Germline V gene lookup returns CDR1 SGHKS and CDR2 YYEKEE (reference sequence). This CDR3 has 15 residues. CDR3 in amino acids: CASSFNRDRAYEQYF.